The entry below gives a single T cell receptor beta chain sequence along with its context. The antigen remains unidentified. Specified time point: week 5, during vaccination. In every dose of vaccine, 300 ug of mutant IDH1 20-mer peptide was given alongside topical imiquimod. This entry comes from a study of a mutant IDH1 vaccine in newly diagnosed glioma. At the level of the study: Patients came in for eight vaccinations, in weeks 1, 3, 5, 7, 11, 15, 19 and 23.

Germline V gives CDR1 MGHRA, CDR2 YSYEKL. Trimming removed 4 bases from V and 8 bases from J, with 26 bases in between. The CDR3 spans 18 residues. Assay used: immunoSEQ multiplex PCR; TCRdb lists only in-frame clones, some missing. Altogether 75,000 to 85,000 clones are present, roughly 90% being singletons, with the ten largest covering under 0.6%. The chain is built from TRBV4-1 and TRBJ1-4; D may be TRBD1 (5 bases). The receptor was isolated from a woman in her 50s with glioma. The sequences come from PBMCs, collected from a glioma patient whose treatment included an IDH1 peptide vaccine. The CDR3 region is CASSRDYNLSGAREKLFF. CDR3 sequence (DNA): TGCGCCAGCAGCCGAGACTATAATTTAAGTGGGGCCAGGGAAAAACTGTTTTTT.